This T cell receptor beta chain emerged from a study of CD8 T cells in ankylosing spondylitis. Broader study findings: Researchers reportedly found disease-linked clones significantly enriched in matched ankylosing spondylitis synovial fluid. Disease-associated clones were CD8+ and fairly uncommon in peripheral blood. What appeared characteristic of ankylosing spondylitis blood was a TCR beta motif of eight highly homologous variants.

For TCR beta, libraries came from quantitative 5'-RACE with molecular barcodes. TCRdb re-called the 5' RACE reads with MiXCR, one entry per CDR3 protein. The repertoire holds some 700,000 distinct CDR3 sequences, with roughly 19% as singletons. Notes on this clonotype: Its antigen is not identified.

The germline gives CDR1 SNHLY, CDR2 FYNNEI. V dropped 6 bases and J dropped 8 bases, with 8 bases sitting between them. The CDR3 extends over 11 amino acids. V and J are TRBV2 and TRBJ2-1, with D possibly matching TRBD2 (5 bases). The TCR sequence derives from a male donor with ankylosing spondylitis. The sequencing input was blood, either unsorted or a sorted T cell fraction (not recorded which). The CDR3 spells CASRLAYEQFF. CDR3 nucleotides: TGTGCCAGCAGGCTAGCCTATGAGCAGTTCTTC.